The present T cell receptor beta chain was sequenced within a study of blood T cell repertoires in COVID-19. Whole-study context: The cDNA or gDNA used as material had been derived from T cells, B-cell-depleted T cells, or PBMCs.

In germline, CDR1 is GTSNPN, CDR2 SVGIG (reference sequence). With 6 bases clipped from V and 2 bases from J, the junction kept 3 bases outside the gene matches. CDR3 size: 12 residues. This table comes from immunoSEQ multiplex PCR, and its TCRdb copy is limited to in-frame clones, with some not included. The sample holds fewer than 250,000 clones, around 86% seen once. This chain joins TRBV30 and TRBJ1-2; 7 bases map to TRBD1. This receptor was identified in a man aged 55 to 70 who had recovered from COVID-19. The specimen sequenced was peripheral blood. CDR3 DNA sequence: TGTGCCTGCTCACAGGGGAACTATGGCTACACCTTC. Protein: CACSQGNYGYTF.